These T cell receptor beta chains were read from a single sample in a study of blood T cell repertoires in COVID-19. Repertoires were generated with immunoSEQ multiplex PCR, while TCRdb's copy carries only in-frame clones and drops some. The sample carries around 140,000 clones, nearly 80% recorded once. The material sequenced was PBMCs or T cells enriched from blood (not recorded which). These receptors came from a woman aged 45-59 years who had recovered from COVID-19. CDR3s include the opening cysteine and the closing phenylalanine or tryptophan. The D gene is left open where the match is weak. Clone size is stated in some rows and not others, as once, few, many or a class when expanded.

>-|TRBV2|TRBJ2-2|-
TGTGCCAGCCGGCAGGGAAGGGGAACCGGGGAGCTGTTTTTT
CASRQGRGTGELFF
>TRBD2|TRBV3-1/TRBV3-2|TRBJ2-1|-
TGTGCCAGCAGCCAGGTAGCGGGAGCGAATGAGCAGTTCTTC
CASSQVAGANEQFF
>TRBD1|TRBV5-1|TRBJ2-4|-
TGCGCCAGCAGCTTGGGGACAGGGTCGGACAAAAACATTCAGTACTTC
CASSLGTGSDKNIQYF
>-|TRBV11-3|TRBJ2-1|-
TGTGCCAGCAGCTCCGGGCCCGGGATAGGGAATGAGCAGTTCTTC
CASSSGPGIGNEQFF
>TRBD1|TRBV14|TRBJ2-6|-
TGTGCCAGCAGCCGCGGGACAGGGGGTTCCTCTGGGGCCAACGTCCTGACTTTC
CASSRGTGGSSGANVLTF
>-|TRBV28|TRBJ1-2|few
TGTGCCAGCAGTTTCAGCGCTATCTATGGCTACACCTTC
CASSFSAIYGYTF
>-|TRBV5-5|TRBJ1-3|-
TGTGCCAGCAGCTTGGTTACAGGAGACCTCTCTGGAAACACCATATATTTT
CASSLVTGDLSGNTIYF
>TRBD2|TRBV7-9|TRBJ2-3|-
TGTGCCAGCAGCCAGACTAGCGGAGGCACAGATACGCAGTATTTT
CASSQTSGGTDTQYF
>TRBD2|TRBV7-3|TRBJ2-7|few
TGTGCCAGCAGCTTAGCAGCGGGAGGTTCCTACGAGCAGTACTTC
CASSLAAGGSYEQYF
>-|TRBV21-1|TRBJ1-3|-
TGTGCCAGCAAGCGCAACTCTGGAAACACCATATATTTT
CASKRNSGNTIYF
>-|TRBV2|TRBJ1-2|-
TGTGCCAGCAGGGACACCAAAAGGGGCTACACCTTC
CASRDTKRGYTF
>-|TRBV7-8|TRBJ1-5|few
TGTGCCAGCAGCTTCGAGAGTCAGCCCCAGCATTTT
CASSFESQPQHF
>TRBD1|TRBV19|TRBJ1-1|-
TGTGCCAGCCAGTTCACCCGGACAGGGGGAAAGAACACTGAAGCTTTCTTT
CASQFTRTGGKNTEAFF
>-|TRBV6-5|TRBJ2-7|-
TGTGCCAGCAGTTACTCGGAGCACCCATCCTACGAGCAGTACTTC
CASSYSEHPSYEQYF
>TRBD2|TRBV28|TRBJ2-1|-
TGTGCCAGCCGGGGGAGGGCCTGGTATGAGCAGTTCTTC
CASRGRAWYEQFF
>TRBD1|TRBV19|TRBJ2-7|-
TGTGCCAGTAGTCTGACAGGGTTCTTTGACGAGCAGTACTTC
CASSLTGFFDEQYF
>-|TRBV5-6|TRBJ1-1|-
TGTGCCAGCACCCTGGGGGGGTACACTGAAGCTTTCTTT
CASTLGGYTEAFF
>-|TRBV19|TRBJ1-2|-
TGTGCCAGTAGTATGGCCTCGACTAACTATGGCTACACCTTC
CASSMASTNYGYTF
>-|TRBV30|TRBJ1-1|-
TGTGCCTGGATTAAAGGTGTTGGGGGCATGAACACTGAAGCTTTCTTT
CAWIKGVGGMNTEAFF
>-|TRBV10-2|TRBJ1-5|-
TGCGCCAGCACTGGACAGCACAATCAGCCCCAGCATTTT
CASTGQHNQPQHF
>-|TRBV7-3|TRBJ1-1|-
TGTGCCAGCAGCTTAACTGACATACCTAACACTGAAGCTTTCTTT
CASSLTDIPNTEAFF
>-|TRBV5-1|TRBJ2-3|-
TGCGCCAGCAGCTTGGCCTATGATACGCAGTATTTT
CASSLAYDTQYF
>TRBD2|TRBV6-1|TRBJ2-7|-
TGTGCCAGCAGTGAATCGACTAGCGGGTTTTACTACGAGCAGTACTTC
CASSESTSGFYYEQYF
>-|TRBV28|TRBJ1-2|-
TGTGCCAGCAGTCCTGGAGACAGGCCGGATGGCTACACCTTC
CASSPGDRPDGYTF
>TRBD2|TRBV3-1/TRBV3-2|TRBJ2-7|once
TGTGCCAGCAGCCCTAGCGGGAGGTCCTACGAGCAGTACTTC
CASSPSGRSYEQYF
>TRBD2|TRBV7-3|TRBJ2-5|once
TGTGCCAGCAGCTTAATGTCCCGGGGGGGACAAGAGACCCAGTACTTC
CASSLMSRGGQETQYF
>-|TRBV5-1|TRBJ2-7|few
TGCGCCAGCAGCTTGAGCAGGGGGGCCAGCTCCTACGAGCAGTACTTC
CASSLSRGASSYEQYF
>TRBD2|TRBV19|TRBJ2-2|-
TGTGCCAGTAGGGGTTTGTCTAGCGGCACCGGGGAGCTGTTTTTT
CASRGLSSGTGELFF
>TRBD2|TRBV4-1|TRBJ2-5|-
TGCGCCAGCAGCCAAATAGCGGGAGACCAAGAGACCCAGTACTTC
CASSQIAGDQETQYF
>TRBD2|TRBV3-1/TRBV3-2|TRBJ2-5|-
TGTGCCAGCAGCGGAGCTAGCGGGAGTTCCCCAGAGACCCAGTACTTC
CASSGASGSSPETQYF
>-|TRBV7-3|TRBJ2-3|-
TGTGCCAGCAGCCCAAACAGGGACACAGATACGCAGTATTTT
CASSPNRDTDTQYF
>-|TRBV3-1/TRBV3-2|TRBJ1-1|-
TGTGCCAGCAGCCAAGATCTCCAGGACAGTAACACTGAAGCTTTCTTT
CASSQDLQDSNTEAFF
>TRBD1|TRBV19|TRBJ1-2|-
TGTGCCATTCGAACAGGGGGCGCCTATGGCTACACCTTC
CAIRTGGAYGYTF
>TRBD1|TRBV2|TRBJ1-1|-
TGTGCCAGCAAACGGACAGGGATGAACACTGAAGCTTTCTTT
CASKRTGMNTEAFF
>-|TRBV12-3/TRBV12-4|TRBJ2-5|once
TGTGCCAGCAGCCGAAGAGAGGCCCAGTACTTC
CASSRREAQYF
>-|TRBV2|TRBJ1-3|-
TGTGCCAGCAGTGAAATGGGGCTTAGGGGAAACACCATATATTTT
CASSEMGLRGNTIYF
>TRBD1|TRBV28|TRBJ1-5|-
TGTGCCAGCAGTTTCGGGCGCGCAGGGGGTCAGCCCCAGCATTTT
CASSFGRAGGQPQHF
>-|TRBV28|TRBJ1-6|-
TGTGCCAGCAGTTTTACAGCCCCGTCACCCCTCCACTTT
CASSFTAPSPLHF
>TRBD1|TRBV6-5|TRBJ1-5|-
TGTGCCAGCAGGCGGGACAGTAAAGGCAATCAGCCCCAGCATTTT
CASRRDSKGNQPQHF
>TRBD2|TRBV6-2/TRBV6-3|TRBJ2-3|-
TGTGCCAGCAGGCCTACTAGCGGGAGGTTCCACTCCCACACAGATACGCAGTATTTT
CASRPTSGRFHSHTDTQYF
>-|TRBV9|TRBJ2-7|-
TGTGCCAGCAGCGCCCCCGGCCCAGCGGGCATAAACTCCTACGAGCAGTACTTC
CASSAPGPAGINSYEQYF
>TRBD1|TRBV25-1|TRBJ1-4|few
TGTGCCAGCAGTGACTATGGACAGGGGGATGAAAAACTGTTTTTT
CASSDYGQGDEKLFF
>-|TRBV7-9|TRBJ2-5|few
TGTGCCAGCAGCCAACTCTCGTCGTGGGAGACCCAGTACTTC
CASSQLSSWETQYF
>TRBD1|TRBV5-1|TRBJ1-2|few
TGCGCCAGCAGCTTCGGACAGGGACTTAACTATGGCTACACCTTC
CASSFGQGLNYGYTF
>TRBD2|TRBV18|TRBJ2-5|once
TGTGCCAGCTCACCAGGTGATCTAGCGGGGATACAGGAGACCCAGTACTTC
CASSPGDLAGIQETQYF